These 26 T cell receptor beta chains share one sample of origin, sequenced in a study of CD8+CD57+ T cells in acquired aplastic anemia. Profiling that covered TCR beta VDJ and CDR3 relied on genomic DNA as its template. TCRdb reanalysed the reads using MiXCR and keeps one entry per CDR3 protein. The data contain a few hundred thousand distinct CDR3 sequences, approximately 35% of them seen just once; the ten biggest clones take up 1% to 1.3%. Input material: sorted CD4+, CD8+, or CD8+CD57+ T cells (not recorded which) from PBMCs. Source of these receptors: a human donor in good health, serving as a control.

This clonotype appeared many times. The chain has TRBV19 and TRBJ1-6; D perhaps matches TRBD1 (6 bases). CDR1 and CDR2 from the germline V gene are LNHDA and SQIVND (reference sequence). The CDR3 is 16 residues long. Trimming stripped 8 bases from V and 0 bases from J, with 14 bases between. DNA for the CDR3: TGTGCCAGTGGGACAACCTTTAGCTCCTATAATTCACCCCTCCACTTT. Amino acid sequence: CASGTTFSSYNSPLHF.

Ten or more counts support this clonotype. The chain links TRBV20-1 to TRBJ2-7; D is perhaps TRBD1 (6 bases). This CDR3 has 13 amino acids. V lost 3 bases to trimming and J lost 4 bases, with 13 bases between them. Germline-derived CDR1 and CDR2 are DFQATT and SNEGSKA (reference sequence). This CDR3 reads CSASRDNLYEQYF. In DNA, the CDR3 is TGCAGTGCTAGCCGGGACAACCTTTACGAGCAGTACTTC.

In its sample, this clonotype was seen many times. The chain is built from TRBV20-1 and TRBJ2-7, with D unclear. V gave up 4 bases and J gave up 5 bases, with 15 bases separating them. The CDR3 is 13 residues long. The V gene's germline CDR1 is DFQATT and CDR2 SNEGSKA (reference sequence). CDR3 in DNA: TGCAGTGCTACATTTTCGACCCAAGACGAGCAGTACTTC. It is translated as CSATFSTQDEQYF.

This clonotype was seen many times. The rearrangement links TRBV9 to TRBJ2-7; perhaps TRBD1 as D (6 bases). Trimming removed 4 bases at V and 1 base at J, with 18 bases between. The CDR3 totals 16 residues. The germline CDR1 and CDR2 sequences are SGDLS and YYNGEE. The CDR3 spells CASSPRQAAGSYEQYF. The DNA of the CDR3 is TGTGCCAGCAGCCCTAGACAGGCGGCCGGTTCCTACGAGCAGTACTTC.

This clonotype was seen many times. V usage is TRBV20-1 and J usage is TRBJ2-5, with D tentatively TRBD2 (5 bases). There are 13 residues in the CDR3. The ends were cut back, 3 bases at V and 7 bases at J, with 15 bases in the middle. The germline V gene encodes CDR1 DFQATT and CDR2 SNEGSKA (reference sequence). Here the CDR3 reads CSASTYTSGTQYF. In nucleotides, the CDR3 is TGCAGTGCTAGCACATATACTAGTGGGACCCAGTACTTC.

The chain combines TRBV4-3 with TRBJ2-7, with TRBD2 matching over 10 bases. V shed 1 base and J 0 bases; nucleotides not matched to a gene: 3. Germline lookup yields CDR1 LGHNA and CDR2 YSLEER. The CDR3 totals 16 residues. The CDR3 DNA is TGCGCCAGCAGCCAAGGGACTAGCGGAACCTCCTACGAGCAGTACTTC. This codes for CASSQGTSGTSYEQYF.

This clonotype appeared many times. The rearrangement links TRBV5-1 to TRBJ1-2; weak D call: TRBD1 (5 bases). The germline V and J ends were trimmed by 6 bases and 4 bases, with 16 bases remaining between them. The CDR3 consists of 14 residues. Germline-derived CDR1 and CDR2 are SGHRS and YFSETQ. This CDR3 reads CASTTGATGYGYTF. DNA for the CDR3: TGCGCCAGCACCACCGGGGCGACTGGCTATGGCTACACCTTC.

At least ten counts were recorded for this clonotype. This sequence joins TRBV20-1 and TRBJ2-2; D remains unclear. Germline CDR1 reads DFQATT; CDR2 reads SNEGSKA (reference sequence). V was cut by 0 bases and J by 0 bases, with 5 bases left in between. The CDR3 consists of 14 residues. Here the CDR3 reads CSARDITNTGELFF. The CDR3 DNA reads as TGCAGTGCTAGAGATATTACGAACACCGGGGAGCTGTTTTTT.

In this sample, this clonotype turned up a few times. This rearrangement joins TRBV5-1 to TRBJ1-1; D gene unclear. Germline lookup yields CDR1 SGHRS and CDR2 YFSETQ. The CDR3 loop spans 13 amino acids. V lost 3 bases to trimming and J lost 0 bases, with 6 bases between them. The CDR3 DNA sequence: TGCGCCAGCAGCTACACCCTGAACACTGAAGCTTTCTTT. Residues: CASSYTLNTEAFF.

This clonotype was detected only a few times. CDR3 protein: CASSGIRSSYEQYF. The CDR3 bases are TGTGCCAGCAGCGGTATTAGAAGCTCCTACGAGCAGTACTTC. This rearrangement joins TRBV11-2 to TRBJ2-7, with unresolved D. Germline assignment: CDR1 SGHAT and CDR2 FQNNGV. V lost 5 bases to trimming and J lost 0 bases, with 11 bases between them. The CDR3 consists of 14 residues.

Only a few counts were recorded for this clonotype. The CDR3, as DNA: TGCGCCAGCAGCTTGGTTGGCCAGAGCTCTGGAAACACCATATATTTT. Translating gives CASSLVGQSSGNTIYF. V usage is TRBV5-1 and J usage is TRBJ1-3; D unresolved. The germline V gene encodes CDR1 SGHRS and CDR2 YFSETQ. The CDR3 loop spans 16 amino acids. Trimming pared 0 bases from V and 0 bases from J, leaving 10 bases between.

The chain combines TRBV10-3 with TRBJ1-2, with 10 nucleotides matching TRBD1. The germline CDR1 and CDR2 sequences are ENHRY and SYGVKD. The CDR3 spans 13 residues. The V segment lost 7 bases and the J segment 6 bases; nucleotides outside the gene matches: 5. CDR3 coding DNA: TGTGCCATCACCTTGGACAGGGGGAATGGCTACACCTTC. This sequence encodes CAITLDRGNGYTF.

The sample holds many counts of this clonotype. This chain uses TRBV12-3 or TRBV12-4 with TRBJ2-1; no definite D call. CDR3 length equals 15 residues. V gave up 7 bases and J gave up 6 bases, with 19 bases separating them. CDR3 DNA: TGTGCCAGCACCGGCCGGCCTACCGCCTTCAATGAGCAGTTCTTC. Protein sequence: CASTGRPTAFNEQFF.

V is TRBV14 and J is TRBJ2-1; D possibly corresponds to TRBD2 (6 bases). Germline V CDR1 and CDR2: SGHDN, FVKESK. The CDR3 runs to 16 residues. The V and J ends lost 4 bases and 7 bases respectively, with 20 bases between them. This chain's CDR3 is CASSRTLAESRNEQFF. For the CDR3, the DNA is TGTGCCAGCAGCCGAACTTTAGCGGAGAGTCGTAATGAGCAGTTCTTC.

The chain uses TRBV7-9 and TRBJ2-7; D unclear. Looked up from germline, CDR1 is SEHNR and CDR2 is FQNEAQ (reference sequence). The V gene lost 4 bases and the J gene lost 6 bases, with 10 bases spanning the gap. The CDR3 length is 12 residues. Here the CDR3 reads CASSSSGFEQYF. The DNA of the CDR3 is TGTGCCAGCAGCTCATCGGGCTTCGAGCAGTACTTC.

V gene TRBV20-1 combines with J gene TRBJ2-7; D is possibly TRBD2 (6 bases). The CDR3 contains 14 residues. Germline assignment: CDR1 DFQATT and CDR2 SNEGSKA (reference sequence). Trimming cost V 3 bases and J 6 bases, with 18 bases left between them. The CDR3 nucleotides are TGCAGTGCTAGGGAGGGGACTGCGGTCGTCGAGCAGTACTTC. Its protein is CSAREGTAVVEQYF.

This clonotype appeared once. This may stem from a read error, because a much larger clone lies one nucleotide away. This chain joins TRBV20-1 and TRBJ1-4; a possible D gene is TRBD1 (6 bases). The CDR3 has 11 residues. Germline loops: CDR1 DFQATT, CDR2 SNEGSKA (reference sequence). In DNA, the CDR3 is TGCAGTGCTAGAGGGACAGAAAGACTGTTTTTT. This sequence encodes CSARGTERLFF.

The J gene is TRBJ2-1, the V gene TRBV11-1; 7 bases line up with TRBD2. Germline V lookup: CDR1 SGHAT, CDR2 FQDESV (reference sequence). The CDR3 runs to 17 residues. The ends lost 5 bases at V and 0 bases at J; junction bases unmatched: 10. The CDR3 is CASSNPVASGSYNEQFF. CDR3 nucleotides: TGTGCCAGCAGCAACCCGGTGGCTAGCGGCTCCTACAATGAGCAGTTCTTC. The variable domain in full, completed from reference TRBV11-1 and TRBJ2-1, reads EAEVAQSPRYKITEKSQAVAFWCDPISGHATLYWYRQILGQGPELLVQFQDESVVDDSQLPKDRFSAERLKGVDSTLKIQPAELGDSAMYLCASSNPVASGSYNEQFFGPGTRLTVL.

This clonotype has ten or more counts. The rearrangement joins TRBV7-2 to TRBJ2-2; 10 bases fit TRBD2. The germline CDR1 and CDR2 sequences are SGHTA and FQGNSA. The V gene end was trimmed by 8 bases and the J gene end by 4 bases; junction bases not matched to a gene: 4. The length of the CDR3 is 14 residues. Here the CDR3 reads CASGTSVFTGELFF. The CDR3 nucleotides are TGTGCCAGCGGGACTAGCGTGTTCACCGGGGAGCTGTTTTTT. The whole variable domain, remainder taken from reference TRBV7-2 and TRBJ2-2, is GAGVSQSPSNKVTEKGKDVELRCDPISGHTALYWYRQSLGQGLEFLIYFQGNSAPDKSGLPSDRFSAERTGGSVSTLTIQRTQQEDSAVYLCASGTSVFTGELFFGEGSRLTVL.

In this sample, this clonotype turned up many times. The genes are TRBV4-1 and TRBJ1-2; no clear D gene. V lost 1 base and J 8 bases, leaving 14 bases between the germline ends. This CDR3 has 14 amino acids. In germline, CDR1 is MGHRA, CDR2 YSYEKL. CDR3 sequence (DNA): TGCGCCAGCAGCCAAGCTAGTCAGTTGAACGGCTACACCTTC. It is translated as CASSQASQLNGYTF.

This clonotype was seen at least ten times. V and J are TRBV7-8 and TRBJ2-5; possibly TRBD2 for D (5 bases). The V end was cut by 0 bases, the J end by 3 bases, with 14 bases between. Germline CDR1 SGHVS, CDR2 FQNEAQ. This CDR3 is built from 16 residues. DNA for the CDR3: TGTGCCAGCAGCTTAGCCCGGGAAGTAGTGAAAGAGACCCAGTACTTC. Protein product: CASSLAREVVKETQYF.

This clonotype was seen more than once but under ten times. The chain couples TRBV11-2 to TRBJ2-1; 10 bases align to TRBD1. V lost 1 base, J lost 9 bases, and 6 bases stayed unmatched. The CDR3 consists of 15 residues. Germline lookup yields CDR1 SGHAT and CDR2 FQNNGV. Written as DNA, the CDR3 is TGTGCCAGCAGCTTAGTAGTGGACAGGGGGGGTGAGCAGTTCTTC. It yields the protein CASSLVVDRGGEQFF.

This chain's CDR3 is CASIKSGTGNSPLHF. Here the CDR3 DNA reads TGTGCCAGCATTAAATCCGGGACAGGGAATTCACCCCTCCACTTT. The rearrangement links TRBV12-3 or TRBV12-4 to TRBJ1-6, with 9 bases that match TRBD1. V was clipped by 7 bases and J by 7 bases; unmatched bases: 8. The CDR3 is 15 residues long.

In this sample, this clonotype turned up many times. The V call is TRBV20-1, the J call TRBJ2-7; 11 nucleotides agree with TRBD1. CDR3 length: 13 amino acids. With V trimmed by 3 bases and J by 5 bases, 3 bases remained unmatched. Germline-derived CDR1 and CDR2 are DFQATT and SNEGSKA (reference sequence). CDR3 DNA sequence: TGCAGTGCTAGCCGGACAGGGGGCGACGAGCAGTACTTC. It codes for CSASRTGGDEQYF.

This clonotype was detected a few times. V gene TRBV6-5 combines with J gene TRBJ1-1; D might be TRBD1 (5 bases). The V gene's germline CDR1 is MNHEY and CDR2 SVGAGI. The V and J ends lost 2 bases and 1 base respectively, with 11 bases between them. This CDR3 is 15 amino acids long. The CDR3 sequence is CASSYGAGGNTEAFF. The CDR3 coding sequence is TGTGCCAGCAGTTACGGGGCGGGGGGGAACACTGAAGCTTTCTTT.

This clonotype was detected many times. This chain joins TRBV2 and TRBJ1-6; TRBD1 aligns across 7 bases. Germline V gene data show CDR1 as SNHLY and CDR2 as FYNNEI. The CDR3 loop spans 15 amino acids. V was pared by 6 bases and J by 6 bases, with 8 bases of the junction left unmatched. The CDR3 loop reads CASRTGSWANSPLHF. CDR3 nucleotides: TGTGCCAGCAGGACAGGGTCGTGGGCTAATTCACCCCTCCACTTT. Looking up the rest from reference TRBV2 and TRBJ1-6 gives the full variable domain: EPEVTQTPSHQVTQMGQEVILRCVPISNHLYFYWYRQILGQKVEFLVSFYNNEISEKSEIFDDQFSVERPDGSNFTLKIRSTKLEDSAMYFCASRTGSWANSPLHFGNGTRLTVT.